The source of this T cell receptor (beta chain) is a study of identical twins. This clonotype has a handful of counts. Trimming took 4 bases from V and 6 from J; bases not matched to a gene: 13. Germline CDR1 and CDR2: SGDLS and YYNGEE. The CDR3 loop spans 16 amino acids. TCRdb redid the calling of the 5' RACE reads with MiXCR, one entry per CDR3 protein. The sample holds 250,000 or so distinct CDR3 sequences; approximately 7.8% are singletons and the top ten take roughly 5.4%. Another study also made use of these data, one on yellow fever vaccine responses in identical twins.

The chain links TRBV9 to TRBJ2-3, with 8 bases matching TRBD2. The receptor's source is a woman aged 18 to 35 in good health. Material for sequencing was CD8+ T cells sorted from blood. CDR3 sequence (DNA): TGTGCCAGCAGCCCTGGACTAGCCCAAACTGGGGATACGCAGTATTTT. Protein: CASSPGLAQTGDTQYF.